These T cell receptor beta chains were read from a single sample in a study of T cell repertoires in cytomegalovirus infection. TCRdb reprocessed the reads via MiXCR and lists one record per CDR3 protein. The sample holds almost 300,000 distinct CDR3 sequences; about 8.8% are singletons and the top ten take around 2.4%. Specimen: PBMCs. The receptors here all came from a human donor in good health (CMV status not recorded). Some clones in this sample may be carry-over from other donors' samples. Each CDR3 is given with its conserved first and last residue.

V: TRBV19
CDR3: CASSKAGANTEAFF

V: TRBV6-1
CDR3: CASSLGNFGRENIQYF

V: TRBV7-2
CDR3: CASSLAGTVRSYTF

V: TRBV5-1
CDR3: CASSLEGFNYNEQFF

V: TRBV28
CDR3: CASSEGRDTEAFF

V: TRBV20-1
CDR3: CSAPRRRRLFDEQFF

V: TRBV6-1
CDR3: CASSEKGIKETQYF

V: TRBV20-1
CDR3: CGAGAVSGGSTDTQYF

V: TRBV6-2/TRBV6-3
CDR3: CASRTTGGHGELFF

V: TRBV7-9
CDR3: CASSPGAYTEAFF

V: TRBV5-4
CDR3: CASSFPGRQETQYF

V: TRBV11-3
CDR3: CASSLNHGQAFF

V: TRBV7-9
CDR3: CASSSTVTSAHELFF

V: TRBV7-6
CDR3: CASSLATASYEQFF

V: TRBV29-1
CDR3: CSGQPAPGETQYF

V: TRBV20-1
CDR3: CSARAPDRGYYGYTF

V: TRBV12-3/TRBV12-4
CDR3: CASSLGGTHTEAFF

V: TRBV7-9
CDR3: CASSPRGRLDTEAFF

V: TRBV10-2
CDR3: CASSPSGTTGTYEQYF

V: TRBV2
CDR3: CASSVVRHKNTGELFF

V: TRBV7-2
CDR3: CASSRDYLSTDTQYF

V: TRBV29-1
CDR3: CSVDPGFTDTQYF